This T cell receptor beta chain was captured by sequencing in a study of cytomegalovirus exposure and HLA in healthy donors (dated by TCRdb to about 2017). As for the study more broadly: According to a later analysis, one platform produced both the approximately 110 validation repertoires and the 666 repertoires of the first cohort. To predict cytomegalovirus infection status, the study brought together high-throughput TCR immunosequencing, statistical association of individual TCRs with disease status, and machine learning. Along with the approximately 620-subject first cohort, a separate validation cohort of over a hundred different subjects was used. The study aimed to test whether cataloging public T cell receptors could reveal signatures of past pathogen exposure.

Libraries were built with the immunoSEQ multiplex PCR assay. The original methods were these. To diagnose cytomegalovirus status from the catalog of TCR beta chain sequences, a statistical classification framework was built. In TCRdb, the immuneACCESS table is reduced to in-frame sequences with V and J assigned. These tables do not hold every clone; where another copy was compared, an unresolved V gene accounts for under half, and the others remain unexplained. The V and J calls and clone size are taken from that table; D and trimming were inferred from the DNA. The sample contains about 130,000 clones, roughly 86% of them found a single time. Of the sample, around 3.3% is held by the ten largest clones. The donors were included in the validation cohort of roughly 120 subjects, a group kept apart from the approximately 670-subject first cohort. In the case of this clone: Its target antigen remains unknown. Within one base of it there is no much larger clone, and no base qualities were kept.

Overall study outcomes, separate from this receptor: According to the authors, the approach could potentially be generalized to other disease states and immunological phenotypes. Cytomegalovirus status was reported to be diagnosed by the classifier with high specificity and sensitivity in both the original and validation cohorts. A few of the identified cytomegalovirus-associated TCR beta chains were confirmed in vitro to be specific for cytomegalovirus antigens. A later analysis found that TCRs clustered in the first cohort also tended to co-occur in the roughly 110 validation repertoires, with approximately 95% of cluster scores above 0. The study listed around 160 TCR beta chains as associated with cytomegalovirus. Most TCR sequences were seen in very few donors, while some public TCRs were found in many individuals. A later analysis had no HLA typing for the validation cohort, so co-occurrence there was scored across all 110 or so repertoires.

Taken from cysteine to phenylalanine, the CDR3 has 16 residues. The entry retains the CDR3 DNA only, 48 bases that are in frame from base 1. The germline V gene gives CDR1 as MNHEY and CDR2 as SVGAGI. V was cut back by 0 bases and J by 3 bases, leaving a gap of 13 bases between them. Sequenced sample: PBMCs. This receptor chain uses TRBV6-5 and TRBJ2-3; tentative D gene TRBD1, with 5 bases matching. The origin of this receptor is a man younger than 40 in good health and CMV-seronegative. The CDR3 sequence is CASSYSMLGRTDTQYF. The bases read TGTGCCAGCAGTTACTCGATGCTGGGGCGGACAGATACGCAGTATTTT.